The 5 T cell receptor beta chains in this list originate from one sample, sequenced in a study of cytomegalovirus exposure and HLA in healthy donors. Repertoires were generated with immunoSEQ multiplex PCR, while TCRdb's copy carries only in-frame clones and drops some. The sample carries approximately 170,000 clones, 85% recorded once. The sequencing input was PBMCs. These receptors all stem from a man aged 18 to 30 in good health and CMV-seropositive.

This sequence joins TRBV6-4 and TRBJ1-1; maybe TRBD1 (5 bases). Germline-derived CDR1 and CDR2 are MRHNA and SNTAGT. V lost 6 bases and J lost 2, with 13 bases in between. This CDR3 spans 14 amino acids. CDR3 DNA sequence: TGTGCCAGCAGCGAGACAGTGAGTAACACTGAAGCTTTCTTT. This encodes CASSETVSNTEAFF.

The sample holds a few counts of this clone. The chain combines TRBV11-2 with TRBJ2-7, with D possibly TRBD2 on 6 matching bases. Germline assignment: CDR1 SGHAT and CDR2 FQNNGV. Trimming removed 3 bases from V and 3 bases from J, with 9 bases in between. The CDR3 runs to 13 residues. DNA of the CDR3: TGTGCCAGCAGCTTGGGGGGAGTCTACGAGCAGTACTTC. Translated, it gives CASSLGGVYEQYF.

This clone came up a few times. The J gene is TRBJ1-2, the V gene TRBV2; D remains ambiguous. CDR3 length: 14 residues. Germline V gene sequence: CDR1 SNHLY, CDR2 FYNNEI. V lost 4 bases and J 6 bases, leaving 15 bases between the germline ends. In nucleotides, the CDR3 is TGTGCCAGCAGTGCCTTGTGGAGGGCGGATGGCTACACCTTC. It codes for CASSALWRADGYTF.

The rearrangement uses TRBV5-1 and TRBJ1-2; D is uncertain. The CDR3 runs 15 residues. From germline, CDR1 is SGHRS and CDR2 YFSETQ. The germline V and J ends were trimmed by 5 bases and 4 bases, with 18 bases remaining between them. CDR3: CASSIDGAEGYGYTF. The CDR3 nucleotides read TGCGCCAGCAGTATCGACGGCGCGGAAGGCTATGGCTACACCTTC. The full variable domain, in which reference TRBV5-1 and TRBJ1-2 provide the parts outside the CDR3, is KAGVTQTPRYLIKTRGQQVTLSCSPISGHRSVSWYQQTPGQGLQFLFEYFSETQRNKGNFPGRFSGRQFSNSRSEMNVSTLELGDSALYLCASSIDGAEGYGYTFGSGTRLTVV.

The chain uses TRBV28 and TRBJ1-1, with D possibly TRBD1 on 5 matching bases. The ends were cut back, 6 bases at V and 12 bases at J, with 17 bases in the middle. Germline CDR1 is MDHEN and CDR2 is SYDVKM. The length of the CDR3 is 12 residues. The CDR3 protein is CASRLWGRVPFF. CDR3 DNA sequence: TGTGCCAGCAGGCTTTGGGGCAGGGTCCCTTTCTTT.